This T cell receptor (beta chain) is from a study of Ad26.COV2.S vaccination and SARS-CoV-2 variants. Study context: The vaccine Ad26.COV2.S was put into the muscle once, or twice with 56 days between.

Using immunoSEQ multiplex PCR, the repertoire was profiled, and TCRdb retains in-frame clones only, with some absent. The data show a few hundred thousand clones, with roughly 90% seen just once and around 5.5% held by the top ten. Specified treatment: about 20 received Ad26.COV2.S at low or high dose, single or two shots; 5 received placebo; per-sample allocation not given. Specimens were obtained on day 63 following the first vaccine or placebo injection. Wuhan-strain spike was delivered by a replication-incompetent Ad26 vector. Study-wide points: The TCR-based breadth and depth measures might underestimate overall T cell responses.

The CDR3 totals 16 residues. Germline CDR1 and CDR2: SNHLY and FYNNEI. The V segment lost 5 bases and the J segment 5 bases; nucleotides outside the gene matches: 6. For this clone: Its antigen is not identified.

The TCR sequence derives from a person aged 18-65 years who received the Ad26.COV2.S COVID-19 vaccine or a placebo. The chain couples TRBV2 to TRBJ2-2; 12 bases are a match to TRBD2. The sample in question was peripheral blood, obtained in a trial of Ad26.COV2.S vaccine versus placebo. For the CDR3, the DNA is TGTGCCAGCAGTTTCGGACTAGCGGGAAGTACCGGGGAGCTGTTTTTT. It translates to CASSFGLAGSTGELFF.